Listed here are 13 T cell receptor beta chains from one sample, sequenced in a study of blood T cell repertoires in COVID-19. TCRdb keeps only in-frame clones here, not all; method: immunoSEQ multiplex PCR. The table has about 100,000 clones, around 85% seen once. Input material: peripheral blood. Receptor source: a human donor in a cohort sampled during active COVID-19.

This rearrangement joins TRBV11-2 to TRBJ2-1; 8 bases match TRBD2. Germline CDR1 SGHAT, CDR2 FQNNGV. With 5 bases clipped from V and 5 bases from J, the junction kept 8 bases outside the gene matches. CDR3 length: 15 amino acids. CDR3 region: CASSRRTSLNNEQFF. Written as DNA, the CDR3 is TGTGCCAGCAGCCGCCGGACTAGCCTCAACAATGAGCAGTTCTTC.

This clone has ten or more counts. The V call is TRBV19, the J call TRBJ1-1; D gene ambiguous. Germline assignment: CDR1 LNHDA and CDR2 SQIVND (reference sequence). The CDR3 contains 13 residues. The ends were cut back, 6 bases at V and 4 bases at J, with 12 bases in the middle. CDR3 nucleotide sequence: TGTGCCAGTAGCCCGGTGGTTGGCACTGAAGCTTTCTTT. This gives the protein CASSPVVGTEAFF. The full variable domain, in which reference TRBV19 and TRBJ1-1 provide the parts outside the CDR3, is DGGITQSPKYLFRKEGQNVTLSCEQNLNHDAMYWYRQDPGQGLRLIYYSQIVNDFQKGDIAEGYSVSREKKESFPLTVTSAQKNPTAFYLCASSPVVGTEAFFGQGTRLTVV.

The chain carries TRBV19 and TRBJ2-2; 12 bases are shared with TRBD1. The CDR3 consists of 16 residues. The germline V gene has CDR1 LNHDA and CDR2 SQIVND (reference sequence). V lost 10 bases and J lost 4; bases outside the gene matches: 10. CDR3 nucleotide sequence: TGTGCCACCTACGGGACAGGGGGCTTTATCACCGGGGAGCTGTTTTTT. This sequence encodes CATYGTGGFITGELFF. Based on the CDR3 plus reference TRBV19 and TRBJ2-2, the full variable domain is DGGITQSPKYLFRKEGQNVTLSCEQNLNHDAMYWYRQDPGQGLRLIYYSQIVNDFQKGDIAEGYSVSREKKESFPLTVTSAQKNPTAFYLCATYGTGGFITGELFFGEGSRLTVL.

The chain joins TRBV10-3 to TRBJ2-5; 7 bases fit TRBD1. The CDR3 contains 14 residues. V lost 10 bases, J lost 4 bases, and 12 bases stayed unmatched. The germline V gene has CDR1 ENHRY and CDR2 SYGVKD. The CDR3 region has the DNA TGTGCCACCGCGATAGACAGGGATCGAGAGACCCAGTACTTC. Translation gives CATAIDRDRETQYF.

The chain recombines TRBV5-1 with TRBJ1-1; D not certain. V was trimmed by 3 bases and J by 8 bases, leaving 14 bases between them. From germline, CDR1 is SGHRS and CDR2 YFSETQ. This CDR3 region has 13 residues. DNA for the CDR3: TGCGCCAGCAGCTGGGTGGAGGGAGGGGAAGCTTTCTTT. This encodes CASSWVEGGEAFF.

The chain carries TRBV5-4 and TRBJ1-1, with TRBD1 matching 8 bases. Per germline, CDR1 SGHNT and CDR2 YYREEE (reference sequence). V dropped 4 bases and J dropped 4; count of bases not matched to a gene: 9. This CDR3 has 15 residues. CDR3 in amino acids: CASSPRQGMGTEAFF. The CDR3 DNA reads TGTGCCAGCAGCCCGCGACAGGGGATGGGCACTGAAGCTTTCTTT.

This chain links TRBV10-2 with TRBJ2-4; D may be TRBD2 (7 bases). Trimming pared 1 base from V and 6 bases from J, leaving 16 bases between. The CDR3 spans 16 residues. Looked up from germline, CDR1 is WSHSY and CDR2 is SAAADI. The CDR3 reads CASSELARGGGNIQYF. The CDR3 region has the DNA TGCGCCAGCAGTGAGTTGGCTAGGGGGGGCGGAAACATTCAGTACTTC.

With regard to this clone: Without the conserved terminal phenylalanine or tryptophan, this CDR3 likely stems from a read error. The DNA is left out, because the CDR3 cannot be placed on it with certainty; the CDR3 is given as TCRdb lists it. The chain has TRBV7-2 and TRBJ2-7; the table's TRBD1 call for D was not verified on the DNA. The V gene's germline CDR1 is SGHTA and CDR2 FQGNSA. The CDR3 spans 13 amino acids, including both terminal residues. The CDR3 region is CASSSSGTEPLVI.

The chain couples TRBV2 to TRBJ2-7, with unresolved D. Trimming took off 1 base at V and 3 bases at J, with 4 bases between the two ends. Germline assignment: CDR1 SNHLY and CDR2 FYNNEI. CDR3 size: 12 residues. This chain's CDR3 is CASSEVGYEQYF. The CDR3 bases are TGTGCCAGCAGTGAAGTCGGCTACGAGCAGTACTTC.

There are a few counts of this clone. V gene TRBV6-5 combines with J gene TRBJ2-7; 10 bases map to TRBD1. Germline lookup yields CDR1 MNHEY and CDR2 SVGAGI. There are 14 residues in the CDR3. V was pared by 6 bases and J by 3 bases, with 5 bases of the junction left unmatched. The CDR3 loop reads CASRGTGVVYEQYF. As DNA, the CDR3 is TGTGCCAGCAGGGGGACAGGGGTTGTCTACGAGCAGTACTTC.

The V and J genes are TRBV14 and TRBJ1-2; a possible D gene is TRBD1 (6 bases). V lost 4 bases to trimming and J lost 4 bases, with 10 bases between them. The length of the CDR3 is 13 residues. The germline V gene encodes CDR1 SGHDN and CDR2 FVKESK. This chain's CDR3 is CASSRGGSYGYTF. In DNA form, the CDR3 reads TGTGCCAGCAGCCGCGGGGGCTCCTATGGCTACACCTTC.

This clone has just a few counts. This chain uses TRBV10-3 with TRBJ1-2, with D tentatively TRBD1 (5 bases). The V and J ends lost 2 bases and 6 bases respectively, with 16 bases between them. In germline, CDR1 is ENHRY, CDR2 SYGVKD. This CDR3 spans 15 amino acids. The CDR3: CAISELGAGSDGYTF. CDR3 nucleotides: TGTGCCATCAGTGAGCTAGGGGCAGGGTCGGATGGCTACACCTTC.

The CDR3 nucleotides read TGCGCCAGCAGCTTGGATCCGGTCGGAGAGACCCAGTACTTC. The encoded protein is CASSLDPVGETQYF. The chain links TRBV5-1 to TRBJ2-5, with D uncertain. V shed 0 bases and J shed 4 bases, with 10 bases lying between them. The CDR3 consists of 14 residues. Germline assignment: CDR1 SGHRS and CDR2 YFSETQ.